Listed here is a single T cell receptor beta chain. This CDR3 region has 15 residues. Germline V CDR1 and CDR2: MNHEY, SVGAGI. V dropped 6 bases and J dropped 7; count of bases not matched to a gene: 6. The data stem from a study of blood T cell repertoires in COVID-19. Study details: PBMCs, B-cell-depleted T cells, or T cells provided the cDNA or gDNA that made up the material.

Sequenced by immunoSEQ multiplex PCR; TCRdb stores in-frame clones only, minus some. The sample shows a few hundred thousand clones, 70% to 90% of them seen only once. The sequenced sample consisted of peripheral blood. The receptor was isolated from a man aged 40-49 years with acute or convalescent COVID-19. The chain employs TRBV6-5 and TRBJ2-1; 13 bases match TRBD2. The DNA of the CDR3 is TGTGCCAGCAGCCGAGGGACTAGCGGGGCGAATGAGCAGTTCTTC. This gives the protein CASSRGTSGANEQFF.